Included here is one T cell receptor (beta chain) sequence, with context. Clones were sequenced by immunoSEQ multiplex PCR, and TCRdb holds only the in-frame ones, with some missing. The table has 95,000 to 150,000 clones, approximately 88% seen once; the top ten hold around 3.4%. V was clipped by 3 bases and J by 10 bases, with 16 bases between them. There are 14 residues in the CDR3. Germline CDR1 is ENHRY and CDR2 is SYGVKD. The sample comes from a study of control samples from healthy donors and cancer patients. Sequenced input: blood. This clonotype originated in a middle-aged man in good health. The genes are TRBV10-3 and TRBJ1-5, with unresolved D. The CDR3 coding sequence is TGTGCCATCAGTGATCCGGGCCAGGTGGGCCCCCAGCATTTT. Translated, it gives CAISDPGQVGPQHF.